This TCR beta chain was sequenced during a study of T cell responses to AZD1222 COVID-19 vaccine. Study outcomes and limitations: Rises in breadth and depth of Spike-specific TCRs came after two AZD1222 doses. Dominant at 160-218 and 743-854, vaccine-associated CD4 TCRs also spanned spike. At study baseline, merely roughly 6 AZD1222 recipients were seropositive.

The sample holds one count of this clone. Its antigen remains unidentified. The repertoire was sequenced with immunoSEQ multiplex PCR; TCRdb's copy has only in-frame clones and lacks some. Of roughly 180,000 clones in the sample, just over 90% were seen once. The CDR3 spans 17 residues. After removal of 1 base from V and 4 bases from J, the junction contained 10 bases not matched to a gene. CDR1 and CDR2 (germline): MGHDK, SYGVNS. J is TRBJ2-1 and V is TRBV25-1; 7 bases agree with TRBD1. This receptor was identified in an adult who received the AZD1222 COVID-19 vaccine. The sample was peripheral blood, taken 28 days after the second AZD1222 dose. The CDR3 coding sequence is TGTGCCAGCAGTGAATTAAGCCGGACAGGTCGTTACAATGAGCAGTTCTTC. It is translated as CASSELSRTGRYNEQFF. The full variable domain, with the rest looked up from reference TRBV25-1 and TRBJ2-1, is EADIYQTPRYLVIGTGKKITLECSQTMGHDKMYWYQQDPGMELHLIHYSYGVNSTEKGDLSSESTVSRIRTEHFPLTLESARPSHTSQYLCASSELSRTGRYNEQFFGPGTRLTVL.